This is a list of T cell receptor beta chains from one sample in a study of T cells in Graves' hyperthyroidism and ophthalmopathy. TCRdb reprocessed the multiplex PCR reads via MiXCR and lists one record per CDR3 protein. The repertoire has 380,000 or so distinct CDR3 sequences, 19% of them found once; the top ten carry about 4%. The sample was blood. Receptors originate from a woman aged 18-30 years with Graves' hyperthyroidism. Both conserved end residues are part of each CDR3. Fields, in order: D gene, J gene, V gene, clone size, CDR3 protein, CDR3 DNA. A D gene is named only where the DNA matches it firmly. Clone size, where shown, is once, few, many, or a class for clones that have expanded.

d_call: TRBD1
j_call: TRBJ2-7
v_call: TRBV10-3
clone_size: -
cdr3_aa: CAITADRGSYEQYF
cdr3_nt: TGTGCCATCACGGCGGACAGGGGATCCTACGAGCAGTACTTC

d_call: -
j_call: TRBJ1-5
v_call: TRBV6-2/TRBV6-3
clone_size: -
cdr3_aa: CASKRGVKDGNQPQHF
cdr3_nt: TGTGCCAGCAAGAGGGGAGTAAAGGACGGAAATCAGCCCCAGCATTTT

d_call: -
j_call: TRBJ2-2
v_call: TRBV7-8
clone_size: many
cdr3_aa: CASRSRAGTLNTGELFF
cdr3_nt: TGTGCCAGCAGATCTAGGGCCGGGACTCTAAACACCGGGGAGCTGTTTTTT

d_call: -
j_call: TRBJ1-1
v_call: TRBV3-1
clone_size: many
cdr3_aa: CASSQDGSGDDTEAFF
cdr3_nt: TGTGCCAGCAGCCAAGATGGGTCAGGGGACGACACTGAAGCTTTCTTT

d_call: -
j_call: TRBJ1-2
v_call: TRBV18
clone_size: -
cdr3_aa: CASSQSGYGYTF
cdr3_nt: TGTGCCAGCTCTCAGTCGGGCTATGGCTACACCTTC

d_call: -
j_call: TRBJ1-6
v_call: TRBV4-1
clone_size: -
cdr3_aa: CASSQGRPGSVGSPLHF
cdr3_nt: TGCGCCAGCAGCCAAGGACGCCCGGGATCCGTGGGTTCACCCCTCCACTTT

d_call: -
j_call: TRBJ1-5
v_call: TRBV30
clone_size: many
cdr3_aa: CAWTSGDQPQHF
cdr3_nt: TGTGCCTGGACGTCGGGGGATCAGCCCCAGCATTTT

d_call: -
j_call: TRBJ1-2
v_call: TRBV12-3/TRBV12-4
clone_size: many
cdr3_aa: CASSKGGSQGYTF
cdr3_nt: TGTGCCAGCAGTAAAGGGGGTTCCCAGGGCTACACCTTC

d_call: TRBD1
j_call: TRBJ1-1
v_call: TRBV30
clone_size: many
cdr3_aa: CAWQGAPTEAFF
cdr3_nt: TGTGCCTGGCAGGGGGCGCCCACTGAAGCTTTCTTT

d_call: TRBD1
j_call: TRBJ2-5
v_call: TRBV5-8
clone_size: many
cdr3_aa: CASSHHPGTGSRETQYF
cdr3_nt: TGTGCCAGCAGCCACCACCCCGGGACAGGGTCTAGGGAGACCCAGTACTTC

d_call: -
j_call: TRBJ1-1
v_call: TRBV6-1
clone_size: many
cdr3_aa: CASSERGLNTEAFF
cdr3_nt: TGTGCCAGCAGTGAAAGAGGCCTCAACACTGAAGCTTTCTTT

d_call: -
j_call: TRBJ2-7
v_call: TRBV3-1
clone_size: few
cdr3_aa: CASSPVGAPWEQYF
cdr3_nt: TGTGCCAGCAGCCCTGTGGGAGCACCGTGGGAGCAGTACTTC

d_call: -
j_call: TRBJ2-7
v_call: TRBV18
clone_size: many
cdr3_aa: CASSPPTNSYEQYF
cdr3_nt: TGTGCCAGCTCACCCCCGACCAACTCCTACGAGCAGTACTTC

d_call: -
j_call: TRBJ1-5
v_call: TRBV7-9
clone_size: many
cdr3_aa: CASSLRMAVNQPQHF
cdr3_nt: TGTGCCAGCAGCTTAAGGATGGCAGTGAATCAGCCCCAGCATTTT

d_call: -
j_call: TRBJ2-5
v_call: TRBV5-1
clone_size: many
cdr3_aa: CASSLGWTRRQETQYF
cdr3_nt: TGCGCCAGCAGCTTGGGATGGACACGACGACAAGAGACCCAGTACTTC

d_call: -
j_call: TRBJ1-1
v_call: TRBV11-3
clone_size: many
cdr3_aa: CASSLSQASTEAFF
cdr3_nt: TGTGCCAGCAGCTTATCCCAGGCCTCCACTGAAGCTTTCTTT

d_call: TRBD1
j_call: TRBJ2-2
v_call: TRBV12-3/TRBV12-4
clone_size: few
cdr3_aa: CASSGDQGASGELFF
cdr3_nt: TGTGCCAGCAGTGGCGATCAGGGGGCTAGCGGGGAGCTGTTTTTT

d_call: -
j_call: TRBJ1-1
v_call: TRBV18
clone_size: -
cdr3_aa: CASSPTQGNLNTEAFF
cdr3_nt: TGTGCCAGCTCACCCACGCAGGGCAATCTTAACACTGAAGCTTTCTTT

d_call: TRBD1
j_call: TRBJ2-7
v_call: TRBV25-1
clone_size: many
cdr3_aa: CASSEPGGYEQYF
cdr3_nt: TGTGCCAGCAGTGAACCAGGGGGCTACGAGCAGTACTTC

d_call: -
j_call: TRBJ2-2
v_call: TRBV18
clone_size: few
cdr3_aa: CASSSLRDSNTGELFF
cdr3_nt: TGTGCCAGCTCTTCCCTGAGGGATTCGAACACCGGGGAGCTGTTTTTT

d_call: -
j_call: TRBJ1-1
v_call: TRBV13
clone_size: many
cdr3_aa: CASSDRVAEAFF
cdr3_nt: TGTGCCAGCAGCGATCGGGTCGCTGAAGCTTTCTTT

d_call: -
j_call: TRBJ1-1
v_call: TRBV6-1
clone_size: many
cdr3_aa: CASSGIRGLTTEAFF
cdr3_nt: TGTGCCAGCAGTGGCATCAGGGGACTTACCACTGAAGCTTTCTTT

d_call: -
j_call: TRBJ1-5
v_call: TRBV20-1
clone_size: many
cdr3_aa: CSARKSNQPQHF
cdr3_nt: TGCAGTGCTAGAAAAAGCAATCAGCCCCAGCATTTT

d_call: -
j_call: TRBJ2-2
v_call: TRBV7-8
clone_size: many
cdr3_aa: CASSHHTGELFF
cdr3_nt: TGTGCCAGCAGCCACCACACCGGGGAGCTGTTTTTT

d_call: -
j_call: TRBJ2-5
v_call: TRBV6-5
clone_size: many
cdr3_aa: CASSPNLETQYF
cdr3_nt: TGTGCCAGCAGCCCCAACTTGGAGACCCAGTACTTC

d_call: TRBD2
j_call: TRBJ2-5
v_call: TRBV5-6
clone_size: few
cdr3_aa: CASRVIAGGPIEEETQYF
cdr3_nt: TGTGCCAGCAGGGTAATAGCGGGGGGACCGATTGAAGAAGAGACCCAGTACTTC

d_call: -
j_call: TRBJ1-2
v_call: TRBV5-5
clone_size: many
cdr3_aa: CASSLGQPSRGYTF
cdr3_nt: TGTGCCAGCAGCTTGGGACAGCCGTCTAGAGGCTACACCTTC

d_call: -
j_call: TRBJ2-7
v_call: TRBV11-2
clone_size: many
cdr3_aa: CASSLVYGWAYEQYF
cdr3_nt: TGTGCCAGCAGCTTAGTTTACGGGTGGGCCTACGAGCAGTACTTC

d_call: TRBD1
j_call: TRBJ2-2
v_call: TRBV6-2/TRBV6-3
clone_size: few
cdr3_aa: CASSYPGTENTGELFF
cdr3_nt: TGTGCCAGCAGTTACCCCGGGACAGAGAACACCGGGGAGCTGTTTTTT

d_call: TRBD1
j_call: TRBJ1-1
v_call: TRBV12-3/TRBV12-4
clone_size: many
cdr3_aa: CASSLGQGTEAFF
cdr3_nt: TGTGCCAGCAGTTTGGGACAGGGCACTGAAGCTTTCTTT

d_call: -
j_call: TRBJ2-7
v_call: TRBV6-5
clone_size: -
cdr3_aa: CASSYPEYNYEQYF
cdr3_nt: TGTGCCAGCAGTTACCCCGAGTACAACTACGAGCAGTACTTC

d_call: -
j_call: TRBJ2-5
v_call: TRBV7-2
clone_size: -
cdr3_aa: CASSPMGGVSWTQYF
cdr3_nt: TGTGCCAGCAGTCCTATGGGCGGGGTATCTTGGACCCAGTACTTC

d_call: -
j_call: TRBJ1-5
v_call: TRBV24-1
clone_size: many
cdr3_aa: CATSDRASNQPQHF
cdr3_nt: TGTGCCACCAGTGACAGGGCGAGCAATCAGCCCCAGCATTTT

d_call: -
j_call: TRBJ1-1
v_call: TRBV5-1
clone_size: many
cdr3_aa: CASSPVKGMNTEAFF
cdr3_nt: TGCGCCAGCAGCCCGGTGAAGGGAATGAACACTGAAGCTTTCTTT

d_call: -
j_call: TRBJ1-5
v_call: TRBV12-3/TRBV12-4
clone_size: medium-sized
cdr3_aa: CASSLWAGLSGNQPQHF
cdr3_nt: TGTGCCAGCAGTTTATGGGCAGGTCTAAGTGGCAATCAGCCCCAGCATTTT

d_call: -
j_call: TRBJ2-2
v_call: TRBV2
clone_size: -
cdr3_aa: CASSEWVGLENTGELFF
cdr3_nt: TGTGCCAGCAGTGAATGGGTTGGCCTTGAGAACACCGGGGAGCTGTTTTTT

d_call: -
j_call: TRBJ2-3
v_call: TRBV7-3
clone_size: few
cdr3_aa: CASSSPSDPSPDTQYF
cdr3_nt: TGTGCCAGCAGCTCCCCGTCGGACCCCTCACCGGATACGCAGTATTTT

d_call: TRBD1
j_call: TRBJ1-2
v_call: TRBV6-2/TRBV6-3
clone_size: -
cdr3_aa: CASQGALPNYGYTF
cdr3_nt: TGTGCCAGCCAGGGGGCCCTTCCTAACTATGGCTACACCTTC

d_call: -
j_call: TRBJ2-5
v_call: TRBV6-1
clone_size: many
cdr3_aa: CASKDGGRETQYF
cdr3_nt: TGTGCCAGCAAGGACGGGGGAAGGGAGACCCAGTACTTC

d_call: TRBD1
j_call: TRBJ1-1
v_call: TRBV11-1
clone_size: many
cdr3_aa: CASRPTRTGGGPTEAFF
cdr3_nt: TGTGCCAGCAGACCTACGCGGACAGGGGGAGGCCCGACTGAAGCTTTCTTT

d_call: -
j_call: TRBJ2-3
v_call: TRBV7-3
clone_size: many
cdr3_aa: CASSLVSTDTQYF
cdr3_nt: TGTGCCAGCAGCTTAGTAAGCACAGATACGCAGTATTTT

d_call: -
j_call: TRBJ1-5
v_call: TRBV2
clone_size: many
cdr3_aa: CATRKQGSNQPQHF
cdr3_nt: TGTGCCACCCGAAAGCAGGGTAGCAATCAGCCCCAGCATTTT

d_call: -
j_call: TRBJ2-7
v_call: TRBV6-1
clone_size: -
cdr3_aa: CASRAAPTYEQYF
cdr3_nt: TGTGCCAGCAGGGCAGCTCCCACCTACGAGCAGTACTTC

d_call: -
j_call: TRBJ1-1
v_call: TRBV29-1
clone_size: many
cdr3_aa: CSVVSGRRSTEAFF
cdr3_nt: TGCAGCGTAGTCTCGGGTCGGAGGAGCACTGAAGCTTTCTTT

d_call: TRBD1
j_call: TRBJ1-1
v_call: TRBV4-1
clone_size: many
cdr3_aa: CASSQTTDRTGMNTEAFF
cdr3_nt: TGCGCCAGCAGCCAAACCACAGACCGGACAGGGATGAACACTGAAGCTTTCTTT

d_call: -
j_call: TRBJ1-1
v_call: TRBV12-3/TRBV12-4
clone_size: many
cdr3_aa: CASIPPGHPMNTEAFF
cdr3_nt: TGTGCCAGCATTCCGCCGGGACATCCCATGAACACTGAAGCTTTCTTT

d_call: -
j_call: TRBJ1-1
v_call: TRBV10-3
clone_size: many
cdr3_aa: CAISELWRNTEAFF
cdr3_nt: TGTGCCATCAGTGAATTGTGGAGGAACACTGAAGCTTTCTTT

d_call: TRBD2
j_call: TRBJ2-5
v_call: TRBV6-1
clone_size: many
cdr3_aa: CASSEPGGRETQYF
cdr3_nt: TGTGCCAGCAGTGAACCGGGGGGTCGAGAGACCCAGTACTTC

d_call: -
j_call: TRBJ1-1
v_call: TRBV30
clone_size: -
cdr3_aa: CAWGPGGPEAFF
cdr3_nt: TGTGCCTGGGGTCCAGGTGGACCTGAAGCTTTCTTT

d_call: -
j_call: TRBJ2-7
v_call: TRBV6-5
clone_size: -
cdr3_aa: CASSSRIQPTYEQYF
cdr3_nt: TGTGCCAGCAGTTCGCGTATACAGCCTACCTACGAGCAGTACTTC

d_call: -
j_call: TRBJ1-2
v_call: TRBV20-1
clone_size: many
cdr3_aa: CSASRGVDGYTF
cdr3_nt: TGCAGTGCTAGTCGGGGGGTCGATGGCTACACCTTC

d_call: TRBD1
j_call: TRBJ1-5
v_call: TRBV6-2/TRBV6-3
clone_size: many
cdr3_aa: CASRTGAYQPQHF
cdr3_nt: TGTGCCAGCAGGACAGGGGCGTATCAGCCCCAGCATTTT

d_call: -
j_call: TRBJ2-7
v_call: TRBV12-3/TRBV12-4
clone_size: many
cdr3_aa: CASSSGLYSYEQYF
cdr3_nt: TGTGCCAGCAGTTCTGGACTATACTCCTACGAGCAGTACTTC

d_call: TRBD2
j_call: TRBJ2-7
v_call: TRBV6-2/TRBV6-3
clone_size: -
cdr3_aa: CASRSPPLAGGPAGSYEQYF
cdr3_nt: TGTGCCAGCAGATCTCCTCCTCTAGCGGGGGGGCCCGCGGGGTCCTACGAGCAGTACTTC

d_call: TRBD1
j_call: TRBJ1-1
v_call: TRBV4-2
clone_size: many
cdr3_aa: CASSHNTGERTEAFF
cdr3_nt: TGTGCCAGCAGCCACAACACAGGGGAACGGACTGAAGCTTTCTTT

d_call: TRBD2
j_call: TRBJ2-7
v_call: TRBV28
clone_size: many
cdr3_aa: CASSSPGLAGGLYEQYF
cdr3_nt: TGTGCCAGCAGTTCCCCGGGACTAGCGGGGGGGCTGTACGAGCAGTACTTC

d_call: -
j_call: TRBJ1-1
v_call: TRBV28
clone_size: many
cdr3_aa: CASNSRTEAFF
cdr3_nt: TGTGCCAGCAATTCCCGCACTGAAGCTTTCTTT